The text below deals with one TCR beta chain. There is no known antigen for this receptor. Base qualities were left out, and no much larger clone turns up one base away. The V end gives up 5 bases and the J end 1 base, leaving 2 bases in the junction not matched to a gene. The germline V gene supplies CDR1 SGHTA and CDR2 FQGNSA. Measured from the cysteine to the phenylalanine, the CDR3 is 15 residues long. Kept here is only the CDR3 DNA, which spans 45 bases and is read in frame from base 1. The entry originates in a study of blood T cell repertoires in COVID-19 (dated by TCRdb to 2018 to 2020). Describing the broader study: Samples from collaborators originated in the United States, Italy and Spain and spanned both the acute and convalescent phases of COVID-19. The prospective study material was composed of cDNA or gDNA derived from T cells, B-cell-depleted T cells, or PBMCs. The sample metadata nearly always contained a de-identified subject ID, COVID-19 status, age in years and sex. Where available, HLA class I and class II types were taken from metadata supplied by the sample provider and were not determined by assay-based typing. Subjects who had been exposed to COVID-19, were actively infected with it, or had recovered from it provided the deeply sampled blood TCRbeta repertoires that made up the dataset. The samples were drawn from two sources: the first 160 participants of the ongoing ImmuneRACE study, and 1,000 to 1,500 subjects contributed by 6 global collaborators. The repertoires were made available in a free public database intended to serve as a resource for research on the immune response to SARS-CoV-2. The research as a whole found: The amount of clinical and demographic metadata varied by source and participant and was provided uncurated.

Each collaborating institution followed its own protocols to collect whole blood in K2EDTA tubes. For TCRbeta analysis, collaborator samples were shipped as frozen whole blood, as isolated PBMCs, or as DNA extracted from either sample type. The immunoSEQ Assay, a bias-controlled multiplex PCR, was used to amplify TCRbeta CDR3 regions from genomic DNA. The paper's processing steps were these. The number of nucleated cells in each sample was estimated from the amplification of reference gene primers within the assay. To quantify the absolute abundance of each unique TCRbeta CDR3 rearrangement, sequence reads were collapsed and filtered. For each sample, productive Simpson clonality was calculated as the square root of Simpson's diversity index over productive rearrangements. TCRdb's version of the immuneACCESS table is confined to in-frame rearrangements and falls short of the full clone set. An unresolved V gene accounts for under half of the shortfall where checked; the remainder is of unknown origin. D and trimming were read from the DNA, whereas the V and J calls and clone size are those reported in that table. Recorded for this sample are about 160,000 clones; 85% of them occurred a single time. 2.5% to 4% of the sample is in the top ten clones.

Sample: peripheral blood. The chain employs TRBV7-2 and TRBJ2-6; 7 of the junction bases match TRBD2. This receptor was taken from a human donor with acute or convalescent COVID-19. The donor label of this sample is uncertain. The nucleotides are TGTGCCAGCAGCCCGGGAGGTTCTGGGGCCAACGTCCTGACTTTC. Its protein product is CASSPGGSGANVLTF.